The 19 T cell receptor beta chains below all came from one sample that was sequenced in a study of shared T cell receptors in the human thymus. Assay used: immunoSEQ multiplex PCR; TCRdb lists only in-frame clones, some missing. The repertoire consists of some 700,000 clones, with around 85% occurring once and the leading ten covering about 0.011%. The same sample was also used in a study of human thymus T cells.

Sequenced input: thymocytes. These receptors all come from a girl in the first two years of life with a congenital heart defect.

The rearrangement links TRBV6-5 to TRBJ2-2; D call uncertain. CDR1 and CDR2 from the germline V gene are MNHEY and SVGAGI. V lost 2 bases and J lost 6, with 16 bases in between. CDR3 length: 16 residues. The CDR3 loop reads CASSYPQGRRPGELFF. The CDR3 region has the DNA TGTGCCAGCAGTTACCCCCAAGGTCGGCGGCCCGGGGAGCTGTTTTTT.

This CDR3 is CATSSSRGPNIYGYTF. The CDR3 DNA reads as TGTGCCACCAGCAGTTCCAGGGGCCCCAATATTTATGGCTACACCTTC. The chain uses TRBV15 and TRBJ1-2, with a tentative D call TRBD1 (6 bases). The CDR3 length is 16 residues. Germline V gene data show CDR1 as LNHNV and CDR2 as YYDKDF (reference sequence). Trimming shortened V by 3 bases and J by 5 bases, and 19 bases separated the two germline ends.

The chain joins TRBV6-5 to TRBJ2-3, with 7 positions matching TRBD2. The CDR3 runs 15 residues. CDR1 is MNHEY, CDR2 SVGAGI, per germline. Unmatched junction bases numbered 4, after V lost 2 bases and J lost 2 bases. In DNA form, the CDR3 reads TGTGCCAGCAGTTACCGGGACTACCACACAGATACGCAGTATTTT. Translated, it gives CASSYRDYHTDTQYF.

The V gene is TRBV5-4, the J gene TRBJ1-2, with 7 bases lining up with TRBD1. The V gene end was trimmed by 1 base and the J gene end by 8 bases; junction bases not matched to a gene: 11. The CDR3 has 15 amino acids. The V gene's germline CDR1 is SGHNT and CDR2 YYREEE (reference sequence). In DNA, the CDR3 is TGTGCCAGCAGCTTGAAGGGGGCGCCGGTGAGCGGCTACACCTTC. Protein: CASSLKGAPVSGYTF.

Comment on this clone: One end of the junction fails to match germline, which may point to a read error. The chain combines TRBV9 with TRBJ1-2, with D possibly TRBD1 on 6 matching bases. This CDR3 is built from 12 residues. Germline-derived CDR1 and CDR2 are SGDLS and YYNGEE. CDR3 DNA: TGTGCCAGCAGTGAATCTAAGGGACATTCGAGCTTC. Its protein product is CASSESKGHSSF.

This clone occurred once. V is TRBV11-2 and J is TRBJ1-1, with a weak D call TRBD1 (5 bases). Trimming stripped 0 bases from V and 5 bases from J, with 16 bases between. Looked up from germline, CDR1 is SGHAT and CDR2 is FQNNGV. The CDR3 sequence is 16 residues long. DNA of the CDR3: TGTGCCAGCAGCTTAGATCGGGGGGGACTGGGGACTGAAGCTTTCTTT. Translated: CASSLDRGGLGTEAFF. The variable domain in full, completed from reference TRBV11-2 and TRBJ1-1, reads EAGVAQSPRYKIIEKRQSVAFWCNPISGHATLYWYQQILGQGPKLLIQFQNNGVVDDSQLPKDRFSAERLKGVDSTLKIQPAKLEDSAVYLCASSLDRGGLGTEAFFGQGTRLTVV.

For the CDR3, the DNA is TGTGCCAGCAGCTCCCCCGGGACAGGGGGCTGTGAATCTGGAAACACCATATATTTT. It yields the protein CASSSPGTGGCESGNTIYF. The genes are TRBV5-6 and TRBJ1-3, with TRBD1 matching 12 bases. Germline V lookup: CDR1 SGHDT, CDR2 YYEEEE. The CDR3 is 19 amino acids. Losses at the gene ends were 3 bases for V and 1 base for J; bases not matched to a gene: 11.

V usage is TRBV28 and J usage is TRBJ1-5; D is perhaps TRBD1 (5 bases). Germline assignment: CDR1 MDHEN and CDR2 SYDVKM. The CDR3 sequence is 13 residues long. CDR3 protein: CATHRTKHQPQHF. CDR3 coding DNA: TGTGCTACTCACAGGACAAAGCATCAGCCCCAGCATTTT.

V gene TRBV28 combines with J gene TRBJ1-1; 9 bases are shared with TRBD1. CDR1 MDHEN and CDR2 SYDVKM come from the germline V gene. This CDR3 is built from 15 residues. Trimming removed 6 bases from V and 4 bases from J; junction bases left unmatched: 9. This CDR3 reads CASRDRDRDTTEAFF. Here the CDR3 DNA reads TGTGCCAGCAGGGACCGGGACAGGGATACCACTGAAGCTTTCTTT.

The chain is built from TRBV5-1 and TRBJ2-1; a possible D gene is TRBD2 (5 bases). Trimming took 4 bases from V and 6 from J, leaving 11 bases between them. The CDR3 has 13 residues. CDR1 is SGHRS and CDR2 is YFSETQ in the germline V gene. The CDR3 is CASSPLVPNEQFF. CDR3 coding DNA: TGCGCCAGCAGCCCACTAGTTCCCAATGAGCAGTTCTTC.

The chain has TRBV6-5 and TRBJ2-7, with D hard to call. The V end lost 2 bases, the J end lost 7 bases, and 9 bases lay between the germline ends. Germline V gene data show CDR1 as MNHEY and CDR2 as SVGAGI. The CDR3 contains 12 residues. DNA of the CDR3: TGTGCCAGCAGTTACCTGGGCCGGGAGCAGTACTTC. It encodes CASSYLGREQYF.

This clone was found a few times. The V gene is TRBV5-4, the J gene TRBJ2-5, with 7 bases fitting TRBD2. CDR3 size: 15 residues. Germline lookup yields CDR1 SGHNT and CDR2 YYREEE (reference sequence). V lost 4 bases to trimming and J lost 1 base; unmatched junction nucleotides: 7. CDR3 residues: CASSDWGGGQETQYF. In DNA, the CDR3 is TGTGCCAGCAGCGATTGGGGCGGGGGCCAAGAGACCCAGTACTTC.

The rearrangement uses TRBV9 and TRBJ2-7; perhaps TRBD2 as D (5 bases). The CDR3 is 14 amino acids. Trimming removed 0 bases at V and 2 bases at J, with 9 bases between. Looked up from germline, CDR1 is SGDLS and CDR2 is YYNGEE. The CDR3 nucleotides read TGTGCCAGCAGCGTAGAAGAGGGAACCTACGAGCAGTACTTC. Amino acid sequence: CASSVEEGTYEQYF.

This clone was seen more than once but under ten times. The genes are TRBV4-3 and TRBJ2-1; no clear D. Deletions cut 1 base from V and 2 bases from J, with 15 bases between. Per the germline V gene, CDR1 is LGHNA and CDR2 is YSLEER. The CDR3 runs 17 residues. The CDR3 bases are TGCGCCAGCAGCCAAGCTACCGAAGCGAATACCTACAATGAGCAGTTCTTC. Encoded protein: CASSQATEANTYNEQFF.

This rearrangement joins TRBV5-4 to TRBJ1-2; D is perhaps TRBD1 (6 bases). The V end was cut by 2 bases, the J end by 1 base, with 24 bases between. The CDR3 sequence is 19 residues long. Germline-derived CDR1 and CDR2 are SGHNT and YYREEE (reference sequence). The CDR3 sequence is CASSFLRGPLTGVNYGYTF. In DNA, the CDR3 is TGTGCCAGCAGCTTCCTGCGGGGGCCGCTAACCGGGGTTAACTATGGCTACACCTTC.

CDR3 nucleotides: TGTGCCAGCAGCGTCGGACAGGGAGGCGGTCGTGGCTACACCTTC. It codes for CASSVGQGGGRGYTF. The chain links TRBV9 to TRBJ1-2, with TRBD1 matching over 8 bases. From germline, CDR1 is SGDLS and CDR2 YYNGEE. The CDR3 has 15 amino acids. Trimming took 2 bases from V and 7 from J; bases not matched to a gene: 10.

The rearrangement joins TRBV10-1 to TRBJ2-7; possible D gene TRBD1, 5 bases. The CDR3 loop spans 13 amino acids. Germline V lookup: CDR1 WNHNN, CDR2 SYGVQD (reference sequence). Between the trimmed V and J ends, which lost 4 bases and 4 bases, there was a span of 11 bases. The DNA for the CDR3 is TGCGCCAGCAGTGGTAACAGGTGGTACGAGCAGTACTTC. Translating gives CASSGNRWYEQYF.

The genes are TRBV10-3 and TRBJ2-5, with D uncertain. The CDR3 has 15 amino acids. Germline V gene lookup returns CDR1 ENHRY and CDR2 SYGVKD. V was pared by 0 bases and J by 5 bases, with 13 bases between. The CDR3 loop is CAISESHMWAETQYF. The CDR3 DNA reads TGTGCCATCAGTGAGTCTCATATGTGGGCTGAGACCCAGTACTTC.

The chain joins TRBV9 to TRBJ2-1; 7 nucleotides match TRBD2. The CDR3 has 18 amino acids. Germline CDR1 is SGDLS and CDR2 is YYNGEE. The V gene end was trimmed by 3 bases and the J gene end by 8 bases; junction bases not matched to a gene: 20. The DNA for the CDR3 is TGTGCCAGCAGCGCCGCGGGGGAGCCCTATAGACCTAACGATGAGCAGTTCTTC. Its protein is CASSAAGEPYRPNDEQFF.